This TCR beta chain emerged from a study of PD-1 blockade in classical Hodgkin lymphoma. General study findings and limits: Repertoire differences lack defined causes, possibly disease activity or prior therapy.

Repertoires were generated with immunoSEQ multiplex PCR, while TCRdb's copy carries only in-frame clones and drops some. Found here are around 39,000 clones, approximately 82% of them singletons; the top ten hold about 16%. V shed 4 bases, J shed 7 bases, and the junction held 6 bases outside the gene matches. The CDR3 has 14 amino acids. CDR1 is SGHRS, CDR2 YFSETQ, per germline. On this clone itself: The antigen is not known.

Relapse after autologous stem cell transplantation occurred in every patient, and brentuximab vedotin exposure varied. The sequencing here drew on peripheral blood mononuclear cells (PBMCs), taken before the second cycle of nivolumab. The source is a human donor with classical Hodgkin lymphoma. This chain links TRBV5-1 with TRBJ2-1; 9 bases agree with TRBD1. The CDR3 region is CASSADRGENEQFF. CDR3 DNA sequence: TGCGCCAGCAGCGCCGACAGGGGGGAGAATGAGCAGTTCTTC.